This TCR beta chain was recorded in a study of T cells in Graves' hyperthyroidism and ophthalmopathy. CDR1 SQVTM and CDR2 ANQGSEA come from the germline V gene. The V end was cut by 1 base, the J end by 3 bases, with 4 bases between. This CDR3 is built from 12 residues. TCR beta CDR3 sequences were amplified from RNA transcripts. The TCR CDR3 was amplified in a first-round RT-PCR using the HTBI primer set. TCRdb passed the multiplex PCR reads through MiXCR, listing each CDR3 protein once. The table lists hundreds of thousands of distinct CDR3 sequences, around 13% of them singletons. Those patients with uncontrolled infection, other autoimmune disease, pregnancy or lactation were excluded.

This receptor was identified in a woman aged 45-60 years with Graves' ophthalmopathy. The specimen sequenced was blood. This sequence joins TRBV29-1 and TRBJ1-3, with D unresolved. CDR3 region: CSVEVRGNTIYF. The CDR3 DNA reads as TGCAGCGTTGAAGTCCGTGGAAACACCATATATTTT.